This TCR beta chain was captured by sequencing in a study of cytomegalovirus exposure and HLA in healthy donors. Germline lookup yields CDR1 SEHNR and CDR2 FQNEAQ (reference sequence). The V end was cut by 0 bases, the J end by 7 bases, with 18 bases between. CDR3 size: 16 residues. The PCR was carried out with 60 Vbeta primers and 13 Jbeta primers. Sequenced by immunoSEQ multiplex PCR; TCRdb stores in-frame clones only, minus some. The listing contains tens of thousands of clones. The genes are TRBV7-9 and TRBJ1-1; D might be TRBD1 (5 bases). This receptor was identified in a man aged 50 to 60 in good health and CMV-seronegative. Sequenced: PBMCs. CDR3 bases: TGTGCCAGCAGCTTAGCGCTGTTCGGGGGAGGTAATGAAGCTTTCTTT. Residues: CASSLALFGGGNEAFF.